This T cell receptor beta chain was identified during a study of blood T cell repertoires in COVID-19. About the study: The samples span acute and convalescent COVID-19 from the United States, Italy and Spain.

Original processing notes: Reference gene primer amplification gave nucleated cell count estimates. Clones were read by immunoSEQ multiplex PCR, and TCRdb kept only the in-frame ones, dropping some. D and trimming were read from the DNA, whereas the V and J calls and clone size are those reported in that table. This table has 70,000 to 95,000 clones, 80% appearing once. J was trimmed by 4 bases and V by 2 bases; bases with no gene match: 7. Per the germline V gene, CDR1 is SQVTM and CDR2 is ANQGSEA. The CDR3 is 15 residues long. The chain links TRBV29-1 to TRBJ2-1; 8 nucleotides agree with TRBD1. Sequenced: peripheral blood. The sequence was obtained from a human donor in a cohort sampled during active COVID-19. CDR3 region: CSVEPNRGFYNEQFF. DNA of the CDR3: TGCAGCGTTGAACCTAACAGGGGGTTTTACAATGAGCAGTTCTTC.